Many counts were recorded for the clone carrying this T cell receptor beta chain. What it binds is not known. Samples came from axillary lymph nodes draining the breast cancer. The data originate from a study of breast tumors, draining lymph nodes, adjacent tissues. Points from the study as a whole: Tumor repertoires ranked between lymph nodes and nontumor tissue in diversity, with V and J gene preferences. Findings are consistent with lymph node origin and intratumoral expansion of most tumor T cells.

V lost 3 bases to trimming and J lost 2 bases, with 8 bases between them. The CDR3 length is 14 residues. The V gene's germline CDR1 is SEHNR and CDR2 FQNEAQ (reference sequence). TCRdb called the multiplex PCR reads again in MiXCR, with one record for every CDR3 protein. The table includes 80,000 to 130,000 distinct CDR3 sequences, 21% detected once. This TCR derives from a female donor with breast cancer. Some clones in this sample may be carry-over from other donors' samples. The sample consisted of axillary lymph node tissue. The chain couples TRBV7-9 to TRBJ1-5; D call uncertain. The CDR3: CASSLGQGNQPQHF. The CDR3 region has the DNA TGTGCCAGCAGCTTGGGCCAGGGCAATCAGCCCCAGCATTTT.